These 17 T cell receptor beta chains were all obtained from the same sample, sequenced in a study of identical twins. One entry per CDR3 protein, called by TCRdb with MiXCR from the 5' RACE reads. The table includes 130,000 to 150,000 distinct CDR3 sequences, around 3.4% detected once. The sample was memory T cells sorted from blood. Every receptor here comes from a man younger than 35 in good health.

In this sample, this clonotype turned up many times. The J gene is TRBJ1-5, the V gene TRBV18; TRBD1 is a possible D gene (5 bases). In germline, CDR1 is KGHSH, CDR2 LQKENI. Trimming took off 6 bases at V and 7 bases at J, with 16 bases between the two ends. CDR3 length: 14 amino acids. CDR3 sequence (DNA): TGTGCCAGCTCCGAATCAGGGTCTGGGCAGCCCCAGCATTTT. The encoded protein is CASSESGSGQPQHF.

This clonotype occurred many times. V usage is TRBV15 and J usage is TRBJ1-5; possible D gene TRBD1, 5 bases. The length of the CDR3 is 15 residues. Looked up from germline, CDR1 is LNHNV and CDR2 is YYDKDF (reference sequence). The ends were cut back, 0 bases at V and 5 bases at J, with 11 bases in the middle. DNA for the CDR3: TGTGCCACCAGCAGAGAAACAGGAGGGTATCAGCCCCAGCATTTT. Protein: CATSRETGGYQPQHF.

This clonotype was seen repeatedly, ten times or more. The V and J genes are TRBV20-1 and TRBJ2-3; TRBD2 agrees at 11 bases. The J segment lost 4 bases and the V segment lost 3 bases, leaving 3 bases of the junction unmatched. The CDR3 consists of 14 residues. Germline CDR1 is DFQATT and CDR2 is SNEGSKA (reference sequence). CDR3 amino acids: CSARRLAGSDTQYF. CDR3 nucleotides: TGCAGTGCTAGGAGACTAGCGGGATCAGATACGCAGTATTTT.

This clonotype was seen at least ten times. The V call is TRBV10-3, the J call TRBJ1-2, with a weak D call TRBD1 (5 bases). The V gene's germline CDR1 is ENHRY and CDR2 SYGVKD. V was pared by 2 bases and J by 0 bases, with 7 bases between. CDR3 size: 14 residues. CDR3 sequence (DNA): TGTGCCATCAGTGAGGGGGCGGCTAACTATGGCTACACCTTC. Protein sequence: CAISEGAANYGYTF.

This clonotype was detected many times. The rearrangement uses TRBV20-1 and TRBJ1-4; D is possibly TRBD1 (5 bases). CDR1 and CDR2 from the germline V gene are DFQATT and SNEGSKA (reference sequence). Trimming removed 6 bases from V and 4 bases from J, with 9 bases in between. CDR3 length: 12 residues. The CDR3 nucleotides are TGCAGTGCCAGGACACATAATGAAAAACTGTTTTTT. Translated: CSARTHNEKLFF.

This clonotype was recorded at least ten times. V and J are TRBV7-2 and TRBJ2-1, with 9 positions matching TRBD1. The CDR3 is made up of 17 amino acids. J was trimmed by 5 bases and V by 6 bases; bases with no gene match: 14. CDR1 and CDR2 (germline): SGHTA, FQGNSA. The chain's CDR3 is CASSQGTGWSRDNEQFF. The CDR3 DNA sequence: TGTGCCAGCAGTCAGGGGACAGGGTGGTCACGCGACAATGAGCAGTTCTTC.

The table lists this clonotype with many counts. V usage is TRBV20-1 and J usage is TRBJ2-1, with 11 bases lining up with TRBD2. Trimming at V came to 3 bases and at J to 9 bases, leaving 19 bases not matched to a gene. The CDR3 runs 18 residues. Looked up from germline, CDR1 is DFQATT and CDR2 is SNEGSKA (reference sequence). CDR3 region: CSASQVSGRARISPEQFF. For the CDR3, the DNA is TGCAGTGCTAGTCAGGTTAGCGGGAGGGCCCGGATTTCGCCTGAGCAGTTCTTC.

This clonotype was observed many times. The J gene is TRBJ2-7, the V gene TRBV6-1; a possible D gene is TRBD2 (7 bases). Trimming cost V 7 bases and J 6 bases, with 19 bases left between them. The CDR3 sequence is 14 residues long. The germline CDR1 and CDR2 sequences are MNHNS and SASEGT. The CDR3 bases are TGTGCCAGCACCGAAGGGGGGGGAATATCCGAGCAGTACTTC. Its translation is CASTEGGGISEQYF.

The chain uses TRBV3-1 and TRBJ1-1; D call uncertain. V lost 1 base and J 3 bases, leaving 3 bases between the germline ends. CDR3 length: 12 residues. The germline V gene encodes CDR1 LGHDT and CDR2 YNNKEL (reference sequence). Here the CDR3 DNA reads TGTGCCAGCAGCCAAGTGGACACTGAAGCTTTCTTT. Protein: CASSQVDTEAFF.

This clonotype has at least ten counts. The chain couples TRBV4-2 to TRBJ1-4, with D possibly matching TRBD1 (5 bases). With 1 base removed from V and 6 bases from J, the gap between germline ends came to 9 bases. CDR3 length: 14 residues. The V gene's germline CDR1 is LGHNA and CDR2 YNFKEQ. The CDR3 here is CASSQGREDEKLFF. The CDR3 DNA is TGTGCCAGCAGCCAAGGCAGGGAGGATGAAAAACTGTTTTTT.

This clonotype has a count of ten or more. The chain joins TRBV9 to TRBJ2-2, with 11 nucleotides matching TRBD2. The CDR3 length is 17 residues. Per germline, CDR1 SGDLS and CDR2 YYNGEE. The ends lost 0 bases at V and 5 bases at J; junction bases unmatched: 6. The CDR3 loop reads CASSVGLLAGGTGELFF. CDR3 DNA: TGTGCCAGCAGCGTAGGCCTCTTAGCGGGAGGGACCGGGGAGCTGTTTTTT. The variable domain in full, with the rest retrieved from reference TRBV9 and TRBJ2-2, is DSGVTQTPKHLITATGQRVTLRCSPRSGDLSVYWYQQSLDQGLQFLIQYYNGEERAKGNILERFSAQQFPDLHSELNLSSLELGDSALYFCASSVGLLAGGTGELFFGEGSRLTVL.

This clonotype was observed at least ten times. The rearrangement links TRBV10-3 to TRBJ2-7; D is perhaps TRBD2 (6 bases). V lost 3 bases to trimming and J lost 2 bases, with 14 bases between them. CDR1 ENHRY and CDR2 SYGVKD come from the germline V gene. The length of the CDR3 is 15 residues. The CDR3 region is CAISDIGGKTYEQYF. CDR3 sequence (DNA): TGTGCCATCAGTGACATCGGGGGTAAGACCTACGAGCAGTACTTC.

This clonotype showed up just a few times. The gene calls are TRBV6-4 and TRBJ1-5; 7 bases are shared with TRBD1. Trimming removed 5 bases from V and 6 bases from J; junction bases left unmatched: 7. Germline V gene data show CDR1 as MRHNA and CDR2 as SNTAGT. The CDR3 consists of 14 residues. The CDR3, as DNA: TGTGCCAGCAGTCAACAGGGGTCCGGTCAGCCCCAGCATTTT. This gives the protein CASSQQGSGQPQHF.

This clonotype occurred a few times. The chain joins TRBV20-1 to TRBJ1-2; no firm D call. This CDR3 comprises 14 residues. CDR1 is DFQATT and CDR2 is SNEGSKA in the germline V gene (reference sequence). Trimming removed 3 bases at V and 4 bases at J, with 15 bases between. The CDR3 is CSASRADMGYGYTF. In nucleotides, the CDR3 is TGCAGTGCTAGTCGGGCAGACATGGGCTATGGCTACACCTTC.

This clonotype was counted many times. The chain combines TRBV27 with TRBJ2-7, with D possibly matching TRBD2 (6 bases). With 6 bases removed from V and 2 bases from J, the gap between germline ends came to 14 bases. The CDR3 consists of 14 residues. Per germline, CDR1 MNHEY and CDR2 SMNVEV (reference sequence). This CDR3 is CASSPGLRTYEQYF. CDR3 nucleotide sequence: TGTGCCAGCAGCCCGGGACTCAGAACCTACGAGCAGTACTTC.

This clonotype has a count of ten or more. The chain joins TRBV6-4 to TRBJ2-1; TRBD2 agrees at 9 bases. This CDR3 spans 15 amino acids. Per the germline V gene, CDR1 is MRHNA and CDR2 is SNTAGT. The V gene end was trimmed by 6 bases and the J gene end by 8 bases; junction bases not matched to a gene: 11. CDR3: CASRMISGSVHEQFF. DNA of the CDR3: TGTGCCAGCAGAATGATTAGCGGGAGCGTCCATGAGCAGTTCTTC.

This clonotype was picked up many times. This chain uses TRBV6-5 with TRBJ1-4; D unresolved. Per the germline V gene, CDR1 is MNHEY and CDR2 is SVGAGI. The length of the CDR3 is 13 residues. The V end lost 4 bases, the J end lost 10 bases, and 13 bases lay between the germline ends. The CDR3 region has the DNA TGTGCCAGCAGTTTTCCGGACCGGCGAAAACTGTTTTTT. It codes for CASSFPDRRKLFF.